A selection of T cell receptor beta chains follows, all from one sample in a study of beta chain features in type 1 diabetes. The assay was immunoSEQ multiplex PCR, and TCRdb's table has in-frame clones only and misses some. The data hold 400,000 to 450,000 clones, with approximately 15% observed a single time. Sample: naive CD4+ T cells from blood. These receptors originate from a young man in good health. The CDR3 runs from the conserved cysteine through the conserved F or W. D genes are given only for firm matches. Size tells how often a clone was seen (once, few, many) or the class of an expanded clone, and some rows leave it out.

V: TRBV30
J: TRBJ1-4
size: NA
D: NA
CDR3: CAWSDDTATNEKLFF
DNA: TGTGCCTGGAGTGACGACACCGCAACTAATGAAAAACTGTTTTTT

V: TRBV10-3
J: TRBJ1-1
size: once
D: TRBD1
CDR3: CAISPSGQGVTEAFF
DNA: TGTGCCATCAGTCCTTCGGGACAGGGTGTTACTGAAGCTTTCTTT

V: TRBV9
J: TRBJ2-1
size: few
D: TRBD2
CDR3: CASSEGLVSYNEQFF
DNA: TGTGCCAGCAGCGAGGGACTAGTCTCCTACAATGAGCAGTTCTTC

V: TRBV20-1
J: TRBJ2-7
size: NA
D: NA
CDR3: CSAVDRYEQYF
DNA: TGCAGTGCGGTGGATCGTTACGAGCAGTACTTC

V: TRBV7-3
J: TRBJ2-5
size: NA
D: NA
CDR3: CASSGGALQETQYF
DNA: TGTGCCAGCAGCGGAGGAGCTCTGCAAGAGACCCAGTACTTC

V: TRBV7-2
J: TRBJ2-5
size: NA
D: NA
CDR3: CASSTSRTLYQETQYF
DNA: TGTGCCAGCAGCACCTCCAGGACTTTGTACCAAGAGACCCAGTACTTC

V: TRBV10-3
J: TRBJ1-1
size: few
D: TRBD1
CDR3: CAVRGDRGSSAFF
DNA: TGTGCCGTCCGAGGGGACAGGGGGTCTTCAGCTTTCTTT

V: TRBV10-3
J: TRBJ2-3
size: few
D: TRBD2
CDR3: CAITQGLAGVDTQYF
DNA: TGTGCCATCACCCAGGGACTAGCGGGTGTCGATACGCAGTATTTT

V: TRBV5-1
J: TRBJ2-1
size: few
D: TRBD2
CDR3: CASSGKTSTDEQFF
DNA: TGCGCCAGCAGCGGAAAGACTAGCACAGATGAGCAGTTCTTC

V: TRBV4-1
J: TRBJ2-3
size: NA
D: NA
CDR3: CASSQVGPGTDTQYF
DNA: TGCGCCAGCAGCCAAGTAGGGCCTGGCACAGATACGCAGTATTTT

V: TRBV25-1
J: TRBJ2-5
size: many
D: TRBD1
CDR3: CASSAGTGRMAETQYF
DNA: TGTGCCAGCAGTGCTGGGACAGGGAGGATGGCGGAGACCCAGTACTTC

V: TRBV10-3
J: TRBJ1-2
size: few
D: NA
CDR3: CAISEGQSGYTF
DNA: TGTGCCATCAGTGAAGGACAGTCCGGCTACACCTTC

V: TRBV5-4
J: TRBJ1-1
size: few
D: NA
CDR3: CATGARGYTEAFF
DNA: TGTGCCACCGGTGCACGGGGCTACACTGAAGCTTTCTTT

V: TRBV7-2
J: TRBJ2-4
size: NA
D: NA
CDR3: CASSLVAKNIQYF
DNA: TGTGCCAGCAGCTTAGTGGCCAAAAACATTCAGTACTTC

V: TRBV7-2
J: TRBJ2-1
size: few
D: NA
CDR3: CASSLALMAGNFNEQFF
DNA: TGTGCCAGCAGCTTAGCGCTAATGGCGGGAAATTTCAATGAGCAGTTCTTC

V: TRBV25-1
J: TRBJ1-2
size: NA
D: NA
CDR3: CASSEGLAYGYTF
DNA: TGTGCCAGCAGTGAGGGATTAGCGTATGGCTACACCTTC

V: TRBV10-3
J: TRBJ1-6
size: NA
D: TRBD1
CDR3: CAISESDRAAPLHF
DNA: TGTGCCATCAGTGAATCGGACAGGGCGGCGCCCCTCCACTTT

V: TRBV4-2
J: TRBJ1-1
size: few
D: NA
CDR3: CASSSREGGNTEAFF
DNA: TGTGCCAGCAGCTCCCGGGAGGGGGGGAACACTGAAGCTTTCTTT

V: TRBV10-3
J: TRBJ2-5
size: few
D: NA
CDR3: CAISENAGIVTQYF
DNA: TGTGCCATCAGTGAGAATGCAGGGATTGTGACCCAGTACTTC